The T cell receptor (beta chain) described here comes from a study of CD8 T cells in Susac syndrome (dated by TCRdb to between 2019 and 2020). Broadly, across the study: Of the Susac syndrome patients who were sequenced, 8 or 9 were in clinical remission while about six had clinically active disease. At blood withdrawal, Susac syndrome patients were either therapy-naive, taking corticosteroids (in some cases with IVIg as well), or taking IVIg alone. The study used repertoire sequencing to test whether antigen drove CD8+ T cell activation and differentiation in Susac syndrome. What the work shows at the level of the full study, not this receptor alone: In patients with Susac syndrome, the CD4+ T cell repertoire showed no detectable clonal expansion. The study acknowledged that relatively few individuals were included in the TCR sequencing and HLA analysis.

On this clonotype: The antigen it recognizes is unknown. Base qualities are missing; no much larger clone stands one base away.

The CDR3 numbers 13 residues from cysteine through phenylalanine. Only CDR3 DNA remains: 39 bases, in frame from the first base. Trimming accounts for 4 bases at V and 6 bases at J, while the number of junction bases matched to no gene is 2. For CDR1 and CDR2, the germline V gene lists SQVTM and ANQGSEA. Peripheral blood CD8+ and CD4+ T cells from healthy donors, Susac syndrome patients and multiple sclerosis patients were profiled using high-throughput TCR beta sequencing. The Susac syndrome patients fulfilled recently defined diagnostic criteria for definite or probable disease. Bulk CD8+ and CD4+ T cells were purified by magnetic negative isolation, while CD8+ TEMRA cells were enriched using FACS. Blood was collected in EDTA tubes and processed within 24 hours, with PBMCs isolated through density gradient centrifugation. PBMCs intended for TCR sequencing were cryopreserved in liquid nitrogen and were subsequently thawed in a 37 degrees C water bath. A purity of at least 90% was achieved for sorted or isolated CD4+, CD8+ and CD8+ TEMRA cells.

RNA was extracted with the RNeasy kit and roughly 0.45 to 1 ug was reverse transcribed using random hexamers. TCR beta CDR3 regions were amplified with the immunoSEQ multiplex PCR assay covering 54 Vbeta and 13 Jbeta segments. To correct PCR amplification bias, a synthetic template baseline was used for both primer optimization and computational correction. In the source study's methods: Reads were annotated to V, D and J genes per IMGT and analyzed with immunoSEQ Analyzer, keeping only productive sequences. Clonality was computed as one minus Shannon entropy normalized by log2 of the number of productive unique sequences. Public and private clones were assessed among the 100 most prevalent clones of each patient and control. Clones were defined as Susac-specific when absent from the healthy and MS cohorts, from about 970 published viral clones and from other ImmuneACCESS disease sequences. Using fastp trimming at Q25 and MiXCR clonotype assembly, TCRdb reanalyzed the public sequencing data and kept in-frame beta chains. A single entry per CDR3 protein holds the most common genes and DNA from its merged rows. It is TCRdb's table, rather than the study itself, that gives the V and J calls and clone size. The sample profile shows roughly 160,000 distinct CDR3 sequences; 95% to 96% of them were found once. Around 0.12% of the sample is in the top ten clones.

The rearrangement combines TRBV29-1 with TRBJ2-1, with 11 bases in between that match TRBD1. This clonotype was sampled from a human donor with Susac syndrome. Source material: CD4+ T cells from PBMCs. This receptor has the CDR3 CSVAGTGGNEQFF. The nucleotide sequence is TGCAGCGTTGCCGGGACAGGGGGCAATGAGCAGTTCTTC.